This TCR beta chain was documented in a study of blood T cell repertoires in COVID-19. This clone turned up a few times. Enrolled through a virtual design, the participants were between roughly 18 and 100 years of age and came from some 25 US areas. Cohort allocation depended upon clinical history that participants reported. What the recovered Cohort 3 donors had was two negative PCRs, clearance, or symptom resolution. Original processing notes: Amplifying reference gene primers gave estimates of nucleated cell counts. Sequenced by immunoSEQ multiplex PCR; TCRdb stores in-frame clones only, minus some. D and trimming come from the DNA, and the V and J calls and clone size come from that table. Counted here are 250,000 to 350,000 clones, about 85% occurring once; the ten biggest clones make up approximately 5.4%. The CDR3 sequence is 16 residues long. Germline CDR1 SGHRS, CDR2 YFSETQ. Trimming at V came to 5 bases and at J to 1 base, leaving 7 bases not matched to a gene.

This sequence was found in a woman under 40 who had recovered from COVID-19. The sequenced sample consisted of PBMCs or T cells enriched from blood (not recorded which). The chain combines TRBV5-1 with TRBJ1-1; 11 bases are shared with TRBD1. This chain's CDR3 is CASRPGTGGSNTEAFF. The CDR3 nucleotides read TGCGCCAGCAGACCCGGGACAGGGGGATCGAACACTGAAGCTTTCTTT. The variable domain in full, with the rest retrieved from reference TRBV5-1 and TRBJ1-1, is KAGVTQTPRYLIKTRGQQVTLSCSPISGHRSVSWYQQTPGQGLQFLFEYFSETQRNKGNFPGRFSGRQFSNSRSEMNVSTLELGDSALYLCASRPGTGGSNTEAFFGQGTRLTVV.